The 24 T cell receptor beta chains below all came from one sample that was sequenced in a study of shared clonotypes between healthy human individuals. The table came from immunoSEQ multiplex PCR; TCRdb's copy has only in-frame clones and leaves some out. In the table there are over 2,000,000 clones, 90% to 95% of which are singletons. Positively selected for CCR7, the CD45RO-negative cells used as naive CD8 cells excluded terminally differentiated effector memory CD45RA+ cells. The sequencing sample was made of naive CD8+ T cells from PBMCs. These receptors were collected from a man aged 18 to 30 in good health. Some clones in this sample may be carry-over from other donors' samples.

The DNA for the CDR3 is TGTGCCAGCAGTGAATTTTTCGGGGGATCCGGCAATCAGCCCCAGCATTTT. This encodes CASSEFFGGSGNQPQHF. The chain combines TRBV6-1 with TRBJ1-5, with D maybe TRBD1 (5 bases). Germline lookup yields CDR1 MNHNS and CDR2 SASEGT. Deletions cut 2 bases from V and 2 bases from J, with 16 bases between. The CDR3 contains 17 residues.

This rearrangement joins TRBV27 to TRBJ2-7, with TRBD1 matching 7 bases. The CDR3 is 16 amino acids. Germline lookup yields CDR1 MNHEY and CDR2 SMNVEV (reference sequence). V shed 5 bases, J shed 7 bases, and the junction held 17 bases outside the gene matches. This CDR3 is CASSALPRTGPGEQYF. CDR3 sequence (DNA): TGTGCCAGCAGTGCCCTCCCTAGGACAGGTCCGGGGGAGCAGTACTTC.

V is TRBV9 and J is TRBJ2-1, with a possible D match to TRBD2 (5 bases). Germline V gives CDR1 SGDLS, CDR2 YYNGEE. Trimming pared 4 bases from V and 8 bases from J, leaving 13 bases between. The CDR3 covers 13 residues. The CDR3 loop is CASSSTSFHEQFF. CDR3 bases: TGTGCCAGCAGCTCAACTAGTTTCCATGAGCAGTTCTTC.

V gene TRBV5-6 combines with J gene TRBJ2-1; D remains unclear. V lost 0 bases, J lost 8 bases, and 9 bases lay in between. In germline, CDR1 is SGHDT, CDR2 YYEEEE. The CDR3 covers 13 residues. The DNA for the CDR3 is TGTGCCAGCAGCTTGGGGTCCGCGGATGAGCAGTTCTTC. Protein product: CASSLGSADEQFF. Based on the CDR3 plus reference TRBV5-6 and TRBJ2-1, the full variable domain is DAGVTQSPTHLIKTRGQQVTLRCSPKSGHDTVSWYQQALGQGPQFIFQYYEEEERQRGNFPDRFSGHQFPNYSSELNVNALLLGDSALYLCASSLGSADEQFFGPGTRLTVL.

This clone was observed a single time. The rearrangement uses TRBV27 and TRBJ2-3, with 13 bases lining up with TRBD2. Germline V lookup: CDR1 MNHEY, CDR2 SMNVEV (reference sequence). The CDR3 sequence is 15 residues long. Trimming cost V 6 bases and J 4 bases; bases outside gene matches: 4. CDR3 DNA sequence: TGTGCCAGCAGCTTAGGGACTAGCGGGGCAGATACGCAGTATTTT. Its translation is CASSLGTSGADTQYF.

The chain employs TRBV13 and TRBJ2-7, with unresolved D. There are 13 residues in the CDR3. Trimming left V 1 base short and J 5 bases short, with 9 bases between. Looked up from germline, CDR1 is PRHDT and CDR2 is FYEKMQ (reference sequence). CDR3 coding DNA: TGTGCCAGCAGCTTAGAGTCAGAAGACGAGCAGTACTTC. Its protein product is CASSLESEDEQYF.

The genes are TRBV13 and TRBJ2-5; perhaps TRBD2 as D (6 bases). The germline V gene encodes CDR1 PRHDT and CDR2 FYEKMQ (reference sequence). This CDR3 is 14 amino acids long. V lost 3 bases, J lost 7 bases, and 15 bases lay in between. The CDR3, as DNA: TGTGCCAGCAGCTTCGGTAGCGGATTTGGGACCCAGTACTTC. Translation gives CASSFGSGFGTQYF.

Remarks on this clone: Within the sample, other DNA sequences also encode this same CDR3. The chain joins TRBV11-2 to TRBJ2-7; no firm D call. Germline values: CDR1 SGHAT, CDR2 FQNNGV. The V end was cut by 5 bases, the J end by 5 bases, with 10 bases between. The CDR3 is 12 amino acids. The CDR3 DNA follows: TGTGCCAGCAGCCTCGTGAGAGACGAGCAGTACTTC. Protein sequence: CASSLVRDEQYF.

The chain uses TRBV5-1 and TRBJ2-1; 7 bases are shared with TRBD1. Germline CDR1 reads SGHRS; CDR2 reads YFSETQ. The V gene end was trimmed by 0 bases and the J gene end by 4 bases; junction bases not matched to a gene: 1. This CDR3 spans 14 amino acids. For the CDR3, the DNA is TGCGCCAGCAGCTTGGAGGGACAGTACAATGAGCAGTTCTTC. This codes for CASSLEGQYNEQFF. Based on the CDR3 plus reference TRBV5-1 and TRBJ2-1, the full variable domain is KAGVTQTPRYLIKTRGQQVTLSCSPISGHRSVSWYQQTPGQGLQFLFEYFSETQRNKGNFPGRFSGRQFSNSRSEMNVSTLELGDSALYLCASSLEGQYNEQFFGPGTRLTVL.

The chain employs TRBV27 and TRBJ2-7, with TRBD2 identical over 12 bases. V lost 5 bases to trimming and J lost 2 bases; unmatched junction nucleotides: 7. The CDR3 length is 16 residues. CDR1 MNHEY and CDR2 SMNVEV come from the germline V gene (reference sequence). Here the CDR3 DNA reads TGTGCCAGCAGTCCACGGACTAGCGGGAAGGCCTACGAGCAGTACTTC. Amino acid sequence: CASSPRTSGKAYEQYF.

The genes are TRBV5-1 and TRBJ2-7; possible D gene TRBD1, 5 bases. The CDR3 consists of 14 residues. Trimming stripped 0 bases from V and 2 bases from J, with 9 bases between. Per germline, CDR1 SGHRS and CDR2 YFSETQ. As DNA, the CDR3 is TGCGCCAGCAGCTTGGAGGGGCAGACCTACGAGCAGTACTTC. Protein product: CASSLEGQTYEQYF.

This sequence joins TRBV7-2 and TRBJ2-3; 7 bases align to TRBD2. There are 15 residues in the CDR3. Germline assignment: CDR1 SGHTA and CDR2 FQGNSA. Trimming removed 5 bases from V and 0 bases from J; junction bases left unmatched: 5. The CDR3 DNA is TGTGCCAGCAGCCTCCTTAGCGGGAGCACAGATACGCAGTATTTT. Protein product: CASSLLSGSTDTQYF.

The V gene is TRBV9, the J gene TRBJ2-5; unclear D gene. Per the germline V gene, CDR1 is SGDLS and CDR2 is YYNGEE. The CDR3 consists of 15 residues. Trimming left V 0 bases short and J 0 bases short, with 9 bases between. The DNA for the CDR3 is TGTGCCAGCAGCGTAGGGCAGCAGTACCAAGAGACCCAGTACTTC. This codes for CASSVGQQYQETQYF.

V gene TRBV5-6 combines with J gene TRBJ2-1; D is perhaps TRBD2 (6 bases). From germline, CDR1 is SGHDT and CDR2 YYEEEE. V lost 8 bases and J 8 bases, leaving 17 bases between the germline ends. The CDR3 contains 13 residues. For the CDR3, the DNA is TGTGCCAGTAACGGGAGTCCTTTTGATGAGCAGTTCTTC. It is translated as CASNGSPFDEQFF.

This chain uses TRBV27 with TRBJ2-5; the D gene is possibly TRBD1 (6 bases). Trimming pared 5 bases from V and 2 bases from J, leaving 9 bases between. CDR1 MNHEY and CDR2 SMNVEV come from the germline V gene (reference sequence). The CDR3 extends over 13 amino acids. The CDR3 reads CASSHGQQETQYF. DNA for the CDR3: TGTGCCAGCAGTCACGGACAGCAAGAGACCCAGTACTTC.

This clone has just one count. This sequence joins TRBV12-5 and TRBJ2-7, with a tentative D call TRBD2 (6 bases). The CDR3 runs to 17 residues. The V gene's germline CDR1 is LGHNT and CDR2 FRNRAP. Trimming removed 1 base from V and 2 bases from J, with 18 bases in between. The CDR3 loop reads CASGLGLPGTQTYEQYF. CDR3 sequence (DNA): TGTGCTAGTGGTTTGGGCCTTCCCGGGACTCAAACCTACGAGCAGTACTTC. Combining the CDR3 with reference TRBV12-5 and TRBJ2-7 gives the whole variable domain DARVTQTPRHKVTEMGQEVTMRCQPILGHNTVFWYRQTMMQGLELLAYFRNRAPLDDSGMPKDRFSAEMPDATLATLKIQPSEPRDSAVYFCASGLGLPGTQTYEQYFGPGTRLTVT.

This sequence joins TRBV4-2 and TRBJ2-7; 11 positions match TRBD2. The CDR3 consists of 19 residues. V lost 3 bases and J lost 1; bases outside the gene matches: 14. CDR1 is LGHNA, CDR2 YNFKEQ, per germline. CDR3 coding DNA: TGTGCCAGCAGCCAGAACCCGGGACTAGCGGTAGACAGTTCCTACGAGCAGTACTTC. Encoded protein: CASSQNPGLAVDSSYEQYF.

V is TRBV6-1 and J is TRBJ2-7; D may match TRBD1 or TRBD2 (6 bases each). Germline V gives CDR1 MNHNS, CDR2 SASEGT. V was shortened by 6 bases and J by 2 bases, with 14 bases between the two germline ends. The CDR3 loop spans 14 amino acids. The CDR3 sequence is CASSLPRGAYEQYF. CDR3 nucleotides: TGTGCCAGCAGCCTGCCTAGGGGGGCCTACGAGCAGTACTTC.

The V call is TRBV28, the J call TRBJ2-1; 9 bases are a match to TRBD1. The V gene's germline CDR1 is MDHEN and CDR2 SYDVKM. The length of the CDR3 is 19 residues. Trimming took 1 base from V and 7 from J; bases not matched to a gene: 17. CDR3 DNA sequence: TGTGCCAGCAGTTTATTCTCGGTTTGGGGACAGGGCAATAATAATGAGCAGTTCTTC. Its protein product is CASSLFSVWGQGNNNEQFF.

This rearrangement joins TRBV9 to TRBJ2-7; 10 bases agree with TRBD1. The CDR3 is 15 amino acids. Germline CDR1 SGDLS, CDR2 YYNGEE. Losses at the gene ends were 3 bases for V and 4 bases for J; bases not matched to a gene: 7. The CDR3 sequence: CASSAATGGGYEQYF. As DNA, the CDR3 is TGTGCCAGCAGCGCCGCGACAGGGGGCGGGTACGAGCAGTACTTC.

The rearrangement links TRBV9 to TRBJ2-7; 9 bases match TRBD2. Germline V gene data show CDR1 as SGDLS and CDR2 as YYNGEE. V dropped 4 bases and J dropped 7; count of bases not matched to a gene: 9. The CDR3 totals 14 residues. CDR3 protein: CASSPRTSDREQYF. CDR3 coding DNA: TGTGCCAGCAGCCCGAGGACTAGCGACAGGGAGCAGTACTTC. The entire variable domain, with the rest obtained from reference TRBV9 and TRBJ2-7, is as follows: DSGVTQTPKHLITATGQRVTLRCSPRSGDLSVYWYQQSLDQGLQFLIQYYNGEERAKGNILERFSAQQFPDLHSELNLSSLELGDSALYFCASSPRTSDREQYFGPGTRLTVT.

There are a few counts of this clone. The chain joins TRBV10-1 to TRBJ2-7; D perhaps matches TRBD1 (6 bases). V was pared by 6 bases and J by 0 bases, with 6 bases between. The CDR3 length is 12 residues. CDR1 and CDR2 from the germline V gene are WNHNN and SYGVQD (reference sequence). In DNA, the CDR3 is TGCGCCAGCAGGGACAGCTCCTACGAGCAGTACTTC. It encodes CASRDSSYEQYF.

The chain has TRBV27 and TRBJ2-7; the D gene is possibly TRBD1 (6 bases). This CDR3 spans 13 amino acids. Trimming left V 9 bases short and J 2 bases short, with 14 bases between. The germline CDR1 and CDR2 sequences are MNHEY and SMNVEV (reference sequence). The CDR3 sequence is CASSRGSTYEQYF. The CDR3 DNA sequence: TGTGCCAGTTCCAGGGGTTCAACCTACGAGCAGTACTTC.

In this sample, this clone turned up once. The chain has TRBV27 and TRBJ2-7, with D tentatively TRBD1 (6 bases). Trimming stripped 7 bases from V and 3 bases from J, with 19 bases between. The germline gives CDR1 MNHEY, CDR2 SMNVEV (reference sequence). The CDR3 totals 15 residues. Here the CDR3 reads CASKWDTGSGYEQYF. For the CDR3, the DNA is TGTGCCAGCAAGTGGGACACTGGTAGTGGCTACGAGCAGTACTTC.